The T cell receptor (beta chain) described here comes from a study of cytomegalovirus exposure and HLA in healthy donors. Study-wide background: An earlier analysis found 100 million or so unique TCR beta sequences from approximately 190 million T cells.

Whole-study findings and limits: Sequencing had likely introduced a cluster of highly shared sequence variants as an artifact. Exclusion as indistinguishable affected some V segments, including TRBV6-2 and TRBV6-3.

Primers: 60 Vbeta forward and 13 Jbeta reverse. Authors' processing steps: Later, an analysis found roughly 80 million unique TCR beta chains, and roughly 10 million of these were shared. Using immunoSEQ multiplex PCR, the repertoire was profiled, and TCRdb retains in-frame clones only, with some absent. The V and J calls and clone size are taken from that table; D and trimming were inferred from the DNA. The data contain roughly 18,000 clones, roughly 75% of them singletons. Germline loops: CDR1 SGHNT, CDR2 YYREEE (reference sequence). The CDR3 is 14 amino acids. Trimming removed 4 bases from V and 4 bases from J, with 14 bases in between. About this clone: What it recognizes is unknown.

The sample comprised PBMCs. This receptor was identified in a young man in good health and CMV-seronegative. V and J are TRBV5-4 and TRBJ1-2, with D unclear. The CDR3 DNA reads TGTGCCAGCAGCCCGGGAGTTGGGTCCTATGGCTACACCTTC. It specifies CASSPGVGSYGYTF.